The 20 T cell receptor beta chains in this list originate from one sample, sequenced in a study of T cells after yellow fever vaccination (dated by TCRdb to between 2018 and 2021). Library preparation employed 5' RACE. The sequencer listed for this sample is Illumina NovaSeq 6000. The raw public reads went through TCRdb reprocessing: fastp at Q25, MiXCR clone calling, in-frame beta chains kept. Each CDR3 protein gets just one entry, which takes the most common genes and DNA from the rows behind it. The sample table shows 250,000 to 400,000 distinct CDR3 sequences, and roughly 3.9% are seen once. The leading ten clones occupy about 22% of the sample. The sample's treatment or condition label, in plain terms: live attenuated yellow fever vaccine strain. The sequencing used PBMCs, collected 5 days after the yellow fever booster vaccination. The receptors originated from a man aged 18 to 30 who received the YFV17D yellow fever vaccine.

This clonotype has just a few counts. The V gene is TRBV6-1, the J gene TRBJ2-7; 7 nucleotides line up with TRBD1. Germline assignment: CDR1 MNHNS and CDR2 SASEGT. CDR3 length: 15 residues. J lost 0 bases, V lost 4 bases, and 6 bases had no gene match. Written as DNA, the CDR3 is TGTGCCAGCAGTGTGACAGGGCCCTACTCCTACGAGCAGTACGTC. As protein: CASSVTGPYSYEQYV.

This clonotype was seen many times. The chain has TRBV20-1 and TRBJ1-2; TRBD1 is a possible D gene (6 bases). V was trimmed by 0 bases and J by 8 bases, leaving 13 bases between them. The germline CDR1 and CDR2 sequences are DFQATT and SNEGSKA (reference sequence). The CDR3 spans 13 residues. The CDR3 DNA reads TGCAGTGCTAGAGATGGACAGCGCTTGGGCTACACCTTC. Its protein is CSARDGQRLGYTF.

This clonotype was seen at least ten times. One junction end does not reproduce the germline sequence, and a read error may be involved. The J gene is TRBJ2-5, the V gene TRBV7-2; maybe TRBD1 (5 bases). CDR3 length: 14 amino acids. Germline CDR1 and CDR2: SGHTA and FQGNSA. Here the CDR3 DNA reads TGTGCCAGCAGCTTACTCACAGGTCAAGAAACCCAGTACTTC. Protein sequence: CASSLLTGQETQYF.

V gene TRBV6-2 or TRBV6-3 combines with J gene TRBJ2-1, with 7 bases fitting TRBD1. The germline V gene has CDR1 MNHEY and CDR2 SVGEGT. Trimming took 0 bases from V and 1 from J; bases not matched to a gene: 6. The CDR3 loop spans 17 amino acids. The CDR3 protein is CASSYSTARGSYNEQFF. The CDR3 DNA sequence: TGTGCCAGCAGTTACTCGACGGCCAGGGGGTCCTACAATGAGCAGTTCTTC.

The V call is TRBV29-1, the J call TRBJ1-5; D is possibly TRBD1 (5 bases). Germline V gene sequence: CDR1 SQVTM, CDR2 ANQGSEA. The CDR3 runs to 13 residues. V lost 7 bases and J 5 bases, leaving 15 bases between the germline ends. The CDR3 loop is CSGASGPDQPQHF. CDR3 bases: TGCAGCGGGGCTTCGGGACCGGATCAGCCCCAGCATTTT.

The genes are TRBV5-1 and TRBJ2-5; the D gene is possibly TRBD2 (6 bases). The germline CDR1 and CDR2 sequences are SGHRS and YFSETQ. V was pared by 1 base and J by 3 bases, with 13 bases between. The CDR3 covers 15 residues. CDR3 bases: TGCGCCAGCAGCTTGCAAGGAGGGGCGGAAGAGACCCAGTACTTC. Translating gives CASSLQGGAEETQYF. The entire variable domain, with the rest obtained from reference TRBV5-1 and TRBJ2-5, is as follows: KAGVTQTPRYLIKTRGQQVTLSCSPISGHRSVSWYQQTPGQGLQFLFEYFSETQRNKGNFPGRFSGRQFSNSRSEMNVSTLELGDSALYLCASSLQGGAEETQYFGPGTRLLVL.

This clonotype was picked up a small number of times. V gene TRBV10-3 combines with J gene TRBJ2-1, with a possible D match to TRBD2 (5 bases). The germline V gene has CDR1 ENHRY and CDR2 SYGVKD. Trimming pared 2 bases from V and 5 bases from J, leaving 7 bases between. CDR3 length: 13 residues. The CDR3 DNA sequence: TGTGCCATCAGTGAGGGACTCGACAATGAGCAGTTCTTC. This encodes CAISEGLDNEQFF.

This chain connects TRBV20-1 to TRBJ2-5, with TRBD2 as a possible D gene (6 bases). CDR3 size: 14 residues. The germline V and J ends were trimmed by 3 bases and 0 bases, with 11 bases remaining between them. Germline CDR1 DFQATT, CDR2 SNEGSKA (reference sequence). The CDR3 DNA follows: TGCAGTGCTAGGAGGGGACTGGACCAAGAGACCCAGTACTTC. It translates to CSARRGLDQETQYF.

A few counts support this clonotype. The chain employs TRBV6-5 and TRBJ2-5; TRBD2 agrees at 7 bases. V was pared by 7 bases and J by 5 bases, with 16 bases of the junction left unmatched. Germline CDR1 reads MNHEY; CDR2 reads SVGAGI. The CDR3 runs 16 residues. The CDR3 DNA reads as TGTGCCAGCACCGACAGCGCGGCGGGGGTCAGTGAGACCCAGTACTTC. Translation gives CASTDSAAGVSETQYF.

The table lists this clonotype with many counts. The J gene is TRBJ1-5, the V gene TRBV20-1, with 7 positions matching TRBD1. The CDR3 runs 12 residues. Germline CDR1 is DFQATT and CDR2 is SNEGSKA (reference sequence). Trimming cost V 6 bases and J 3 bases; bases outside gene matches: 2. The DNA for the CDR3 is TGCAGTGCCGGACAGGCCAATCAGCCCCAGCATTTT. Protein product: CSAGQANQPQHF.

This clonotype was picked up many times. This rearrangement joins TRBV19 to TRBJ1-1, with 7 positions matching TRBD1. Germline CDR1 reads LNHDA; CDR2 reads SQIVND (reference sequence). V lost 6 bases, J lost 3 bases, and 10 bases stayed unmatched. The CDR3 extends over 15 amino acids. The CDR3 spells CASRGGQRSDTEAFF. The CDR3 coding sequence is TGTGCCAGTAGGGGGGGACAGAGGTCGGACACTGAAGCTTTCTTT. Supplemented by reference TRBV19 and TRBJ1-1, the full variable domain reads DGGITQSPKYLFRKEGQNVTLSCEQNLNHDAMYWYRQDPGQGLRLIYYSQIVNDFQKGDIAEGYSVSREKKESFPLTVTSAQKNPTAFYLCASRGGQRSDTEAFFGQGTRLTVV.

The chain recombines TRBV28 with TRBJ1-1; 11 bases match TRBD1. The germline gives CDR1 MDHEN, CDR2 SYDVKM. The CDR3 consists of 13 residues. Trimming at V came to 8 bases and at J to 4 bases, leaving 3 bases not matched to a gene. CDR3 coding DNA: TGTGCCAGCGGACAGGGGGCCGGCACTGAAGCTTTCTTT. Protein: CASGQGAGTEAFF.

V usage is TRBV15 and J usage is TRBJ2-7, with 9 bases lining up with TRBD1. V lost 2 bases and J lost 5; bases outside the gene matches: 10. The CDR3 contains 16 residues. Germline V gives CDR1 LNHNV, CDR2 YYDKDF (reference sequence). The CDR3 reads CATSRSRQGGVDEQYF. Here the CDR3 DNA reads TGTGCCACCAGCAGATCGCGACAGGGGGGCGTGGACGAGCAGTACTTC. Supplemented by reference TRBV15 and TRBJ2-7, the full variable domain reads DAMVIQNPRYQVTQFGKPVTLSCSQTLNHNVMYWYQQKSSQAPKLLFHYYDKDFNNEADTPDNFQSRRPNTSFCFLDIRSPGLGDTAMYLCATSRSRQGGVDEQYFGPGTRLTVT.

This clonotype turned up a few times. The rearrangement uses TRBV12-3 or TRBV12-4 and TRBJ2-7, with 8 positions matching TRBD1. After removal of 7 bases from V and 1 base from J, the junction contained 12 bases not matched to a gene. This CDR3 has 16 amino acids. The CDR3 protein is CASTPGTGQVSYEQYF. The CDR3 DNA is TGTGCCAGCACCCCCGGGACGGGACAGGTTTCCTACGAGCAGTACTTC.

The rearrangement uses TRBV18 and TRBJ2-1, with 7 bases identical to TRBD1. This CDR3 spans 15 amino acids. CDR1 KGHSH and CDR2 LQKENI come from the germline V gene. The trim removed 6 bases at V and 4 bases at J, leaving 9 bases unmatched. CDR3 sequence (DNA): TGTGCCAGCTCCCGGGACCCGGGACAGTACAATGAGCAGTTCTTC. Its protein is CASSRDPGQYNEQFF. Filled out from reference TRBV18 and TRBJ2-1, the complete variable domain reads NAGVMQNPRHLVRRRGQEARLRCSPMKGHSHVYWYRQLPEEGLKFMVYLQKENIIDESGMPKERFSAEFPKEGPSILRIQQVVRGDSAAYFCASSRDPGQYNEQFFGPGTRLTVL.

This clonotype was observed at least ten times. CDR3 DNA sequence: TGCAGTGCAATGGGGGGGGCCAAAAACATTCAGTACTTC. Its protein product is CSAMGGAKNIQYF. The gene calls are TRBV20-1 and TRBJ2-4; 7 bases line up with TRBD2. Trimming at V came to 6 bases and at J to 1 base, leaving 3 bases not matched to a gene. Looked up from germline, CDR1 is DFQATT and CDR2 is SNEGSKA (reference sequence). CDR3 length: 13 amino acids.

This clonotype came up a few times. V and J are TRBV29-1 and TRBJ2-2, with 7 bases lining up with TRBD1. This CDR3 comprises 14 residues. The junction had 10 bases not matched to a gene; V was cut back by 7 bases and J by 5 bases. Per germline, CDR1 SQVTM and CDR2 ANQGSEA. CDR3 bases: TGCAGCGCACAAAGGGACAGTCGGACCGGGGAGCTGTTTTTT. Translating gives CSAQRDSRTGELFF.

The sample holds many counts of this clonotype. V gene TRBV12-3 or TRBV12-4 combines with J gene TRBJ1-2; D possibly corresponds to TRBD1 (6 bases). V dropped 2 bases and J dropped 0 bases, with 13 bases sitting between them. The CDR3 is made up of 16 amino acids. CDR3 loop: CASSLMGAAPNYGYTF. CDR3 sequence (DNA): TGTGCCAGCAGTTTAATGGGGGCGGCCCCTAACTATGGCTACACCTTC.

This clonotype came up a few times. V usage is TRBV24-1 and J usage is TRBJ2-7; weak D call: TRBD2 (5 bases). Germline loops: CDR1 KGHDR, CDR2 SFDVKD. V was cut by 3 bases and J by 3 bases, with 14 bases left in between. The length of the CDR3 is 15 residues. CDR3 bases: TGTGCCACCAGTGATGCGGGCCCACTGAGCTACGAGCAGTACGTC. Amino acids: CATSDAGPLSYEQYV.

The CDR3 DNA follows: TGTGCCTGGAGCATACAGGGCCACGAGCAGTACTTC. Amino acid sequence: CAWSIQGHEQYF. The chain has TRBV30 and TRBJ2-7; the D gene is possibly TRBD1 (6 bases). The CDR3 loop spans 12 amino acids. Deletions cut 3 bases from V and 5 bases from J, with 11 bases between. Germline V CDR1 and CDR2: GTSNPN, SVGIG (reference sequence).